These 32 T cell receptor beta chains were all obtained from the same sample, sequenced in a study of T cell responses to AZD1222 COVID-19 vaccine. Profiling relied on immunoSEQ multiplex PCR, and the TCRdb table lists in-frame clones only, not all of them. The sample carries about 110,000 clones, 87% recorded once. The sequencing used peripheral blood, collected on day 0 of AZD1222 vaccination. Source of these receptors: an adult in good health.

CDR3 in amino acids: CASSPPGQGILGYTF. CDR3 sequence (DNA): TGTGCCAGCTCACCCCCGGGACAGGGGATTCTTGGCTACACCTTC. The gene calls are TRBV18 and TRBJ1-2, with TRBD1 matching 10 bases. CDR1 KGHSH and CDR2 LQKENI come from the germline V gene. V lost 3 bases, J lost 7 bases, and 8 bases stayed unmatched. This CDR3 spans 15 amino acids.

V gene TRBV5-6 combines with J gene TRBJ1-3; D might be TRBD1 (5 bases). The length of the CDR3 is 15 residues. With 0 bases removed from V and 1 base from J, the gap between germline ends came to 8 bases. From germline, CDR1 is SGHDT and CDR2 YYEEEE. The CDR3 loop reads CASSLVGGSGNTIYF. Written as DNA, the CDR3 is TGTGCCAGCAGCTTGGTGGGGGGTTCTGGAAACACCATATATTTT.

CDR3 sequence reads: CAISESTEKLFF. The DNA of the CDR3 is TGTGCCATCAGTGAGTCAACTGAAAAACTGTTTTTT. The chain combines TRBV10-3 with TRBJ1-4, with no clear D. Trimming removed 0 bases from V and 7 bases from J, with 3 bases in between. This CDR3 has 12 amino acids. Germline CDR1 and CDR2: ENHRY and SYGVKD.

The genes are TRBV2 and TRBJ2-3; TRBD2 might be the D (5 bases). V dropped 4 bases and J dropped 6 bases, with 11 bases sitting between them. Germline V gene sequence: CDR1 SNHLY, CDR2 FYNNEI. The CDR3 is made up of 13 amino acids. This chain's CDR3 is CASSGDPGDTQYF. The DNA of the CDR3 is TGTGCCAGCAGTGGGGATCCGGGGGATACGCAGTATTTT.

V and J are TRBV9 and TRBJ1-5; TRBD1 might be the D (5 bases). Germline V gene sequence: CDR1 SGDLS, CDR2 YYNGEE. The V end was cut by 4 bases, the J end by 0 bases, with 11 bases between. The length of the CDR3 is 15 residues. The CDR3 DNA is TGTGCCAGCAGCTATCAGGGAAATAGCAATCAGCCCCAGCATTTT. It specifies CASSYQGNSNQPQHF.

V is TRBV28 and J is TRBJ2-1; no definite D call. CDR3 size: 12 residues. CDR1 and CDR2 (germline): MDHEN, SYDVKM. Trimming shortened V by 6 bases and J by 5 bases, and 8 bases separated the two germline ends. CDR3 amino acids: CASSLINNEQFF. CDR3 nucleotide sequence: TGTGCCAGCAGCCTTATAAACAATGAGCAGTTCTTC.

The gene calls are TRBV2 and TRBJ1-6; perhaps TRBD1 as D (5 bases). The CDR3 length is 14 residues. V was trimmed by 5 bases and J by 15 bases, leaving 20 bases between them. Germline V gives CDR1 SNHLY, CDR2 FYNNEI. CDR3 loop: CASSTEGLPSLLHF. CDR3 DNA sequence: TGTGCCAGCAGTACGGAGGGACTGCCATCTCTCCTCCACTTT.

V and J are TRBV5-1 and TRBJ1-4; TRBD1 agrees at 9 bases. Trimming removed 4 bases from V and 5 bases from J; junction bases left unmatched: 6. Germline lookup yields CDR1 SGHRS and CDR2 YFSETQ. CDR3 size: 15 residues. CDR3 sequence: CASSSDRGRNEKLFF. The CDR3 DNA sequence: TGCGCCAGCAGCAGTGACAGGGGGAGAAATGAAAAACTGTTTTTT.

The CDR3 region is CASSLQGAAEAFF. As DNA, the CDR3 is TGTGCCAGCAGCTTACAGGGGGCCGCTGAAGCTTTCTTT. The rearrangement uses TRBV11-2 and TRBJ1-1, with 8 bases lining up with TRBD1. Germline V gene data show CDR1 as SGHAT and CDR2 as FQNNGV. This CDR3 contains 13 residues. Trimming at V came to 2 bases and at J to 6 bases, leaving 2 bases not matched to a gene. The full variable domain, with the rest looked up from reference TRBV11-2 and TRBJ1-1, is EAGVAQSPRYKIIEKRQSVAFWCNPISGHATLYWYQQILGQGPKLLIQFQNNGVVDDSQLPKDRFSAERLKGVDSTLKIQPAKLEDSAVYLCASSLQGAAEAFFGQGTRLTVV.

This clone was counted only a few times. The chain employs TRBV11-2 and TRBJ2-7; the match to TRBD1 covers 7 bases. There are 12 residues in the CDR3. Germline lookup yields CDR1 SGHAT and CDR2 FQNNGV. J gave up 12 bases and V 5 bases, and 10 bases lay outside the gene matches. This CDR3 reads CASSLMRQGSYF. DNA of the CDR3: TGTGCCAGCAGCCTCATGCGACAGGGCTCGTACTTC.

The chain has TRBV5-5 and TRBJ2-3, with 7 bases aligning to TRBD1. The CDR3 spans 14 residues. Germline CDR1 reads SGHKS; CDR2 reads YYEKEE (reference sequence). J gave up 5 bases and V 0 bases, and 3 bases lay outside the gene matches. DNA for the CDR3: TGTGCCAGCAGCTTGGCGCAGGGGGAAGATACGCAGTATTTT. Protein product: CASSLAQGEDTQYF.

The V gene is TRBV5-1, the J gene TRBJ2-7; 7 positions agree with TRBD1. Germline-derived CDR1 and CDR2 are SGHRS and YFSETQ. This CDR3 has 13 residues. V trimming: 3 bases; J trimming: 3 bases; junction bases outside the gene matches: 3. CDR3 sequence (DNA): TGCGCCAGCAGCTCAGGACAGGACTACGAGCAGTACTTC. It is translated as CASSSGQDYEQYF.

V and J are TRBV2 and TRBJ1-2, with a tentative D call TRBD1 (6 bases). CDR1 SNHLY and CDR2 FYNNEI come from the germline V gene. The germline V and J ends were trimmed by 3 bases and 1 base, with 18 bases remaining between them. The CDR3 sequence is 17 residues long. CDR3: CASSEPGTRHLNYGYTF. The CDR3 region has the DNA TGTGCCAGCAGTGAGCCAGGGACACGACATCTTAACTATGGCTACACCTTC.

This chain uses TRBV7-2 with TRBJ1-1; D uncertain. The CDR3 is 14 amino acids. Trimming took off 2 bases at V and 3 bases at J, with 10 bases between the two ends. Germline CDR1 SGHTA, CDR2 FQGNSA. CDR3 residues: CASSLMSRDTEAFF. CDR3 in DNA: TGTGCCAGCAGCTTAATGTCTCGGGACACTGAAGCTTTCTTT.

The V gene is TRBV7-2, the J gene TRBJ1-2; 7 nucleotides match TRBD1. Germline CDR1 SGHTA, CDR2 FQGNSA. This CDR3 contains 13 residues. V was clipped by 5 bases and J by 8 bases; unmatched bases: 8. CDR3 DNA: TGTGCCAGCAGCCCACAGGGGTTTTTGGGCTACACCTTC. This gives the protein CASSPQGFLGYTF.

In regard to this clone: Other DNA variants within this sample encode the same CDR3. This sequence joins TRBV18 and TRBJ2-1; D not certain. The V end lost 2 bases, the J end lost 5 bases, and 7 bases lay between the germline ends. CDR1 is KGHSH and CDR2 is LQKENI in the germline V gene. The CDR3 is made up of 13 amino acids. The CDR3 region is CASSPGVDNEQFF. Written as DNA, the CDR3 is TGTGCCAGCTCACCAGGGGTGGACAATGAGCAGTTCTTC. Variable domain in full (rest from reference TRBV18 and TRBJ2-1): NAGVMQNPRHLVRRRGQEARLRCSPMKGHSHVYWYRQLPEEGLKFMVYLQKENIIDESGMPKERFSAEFPKEGPSILRIQQVVRGDSAAYFCASSPGVDNEQFFGPGTRLTVL.

The chain links TRBV5-6 to TRBJ1-1, with D possibly matching TRBD1 (5 bases). The CDR3 has 11 residues. The V end was cut by 2 bases, the J end by 10 bases, with 9 bases between. Germline V gene data show CDR1 as SGHDT and CDR2 as YYEEEE. In nucleotides, the CDR3 is TGTGCCAGCAGCTTCCAGGGTTTAGCTTTCTTT. Amino acids: CASSFQGLAFF.

V usage is TRBV19 and J usage is TRBJ1-2; D remains unclear. The CDR3 runs 15 residues. The V gene's germline CDR1 is LNHDA and CDR2 SQIVND (reference sequence). V lost 2 bases and J 4 bases, leaving 14 bases between the germline ends. CDR3 sequence: CASSINPDWIYGYTF. The CDR3 nucleotides read TGTGCCAGTAGTATAAATCCGGACTGGATCTATGGCTACACCTTC.

The chain's CDR3 is CASSAGAAMGGYTF. The CDR3 DNA is TGCGCCAGCAGCGCCGGGGCCGCTATGGGTGGCTACACCTTC. The rearrangement joins TRBV5-1 to TRBJ1-2, with D possibly matching TRBD1 (5 bases). This CDR3 is 14 amino acids long. V dropped 4 bases and J dropped 7 bases, with 17 bases sitting between them. The germline gives CDR1 SGHRS, CDR2 YFSETQ.

This chain uses TRBV7-2 with TRBJ1-4; D remains ambiguous. The CDR3 consists of 15 residues. Germline assignment: CDR1 SGHTA and CDR2 FQGNSA. V lost 1 base and J lost 4, with 10 bases in between. The CDR3 loop reads CASSLEGQHNEKLFF. The DNA for the CDR3 is TGTGCCAGCAGCTTAGAAGGGCAGCATAATGAAAAACTGTTTTTT. The whole variable domain, remainder taken from reference TRBV7-2 and TRBJ1-4, is GAGVSQSPSNKVTEKGKDVELRCDPISGHTALYWYRQSLGQGLEFLIYFQGNSAPDKSGLPSDRFSAERTGGSVSTLTIQRTQQEDSAVYLCASSLEGQHNEKLFFGSGTQLSVL.

The rearrangement joins TRBV10-3 to TRBJ1-6; tentatively, D is TRBD1 (5 bases). CDR3 length equals 13 residues. The V gene's germline CDR1 is ENHRY and CDR2 SYGVKD. V lost 8 bases, J lost 8 bases, and 13 bases lay in between. The CDR3: CAIGGTPDSPLHF. In nucleotides, the CDR3 is TGTGCCATCGGAGGGACCCCCGATTCACCCCTCCACTTT.

This chain connects TRBV6-6 to TRBJ2-2; D is unclear. V gave up 5 bases and J gave up 7 bases, with 5 bases separating them. There are 11 residues in the CDR3. From germline, CDR1 is MNHNY and CDR2 SVGAGI (reference sequence). The CDR3 bases are TGTGCCAGCAGTATATTCGGGGAGCTGTTTTTT. Amino acids: CASSIFGELFF.

The V and J genes are TRBV20-1 and TRBJ2-7; TRBD1 might be the D (5 bases). Trimming stripped 3 bases from V and 5 bases from J, with 17 bases between. CDR3 length: 14 amino acids. Germline CDR1 DFQATT, CDR2 SNEGSKA (reference sequence). The CDR3 loop is CSASSGLLSHEQYF. For the CDR3, the DNA is TGCAGTGCTAGTTCAGGGCTTTTATCCCACGAGCAGTACTTC.

The gene calls are TRBV7-2 and TRBJ2-2; D is undetermined. CDR1 is SGHTA and CDR2 is FQGNSA in the germline V gene. There are 18 residues in the CDR3. V lost 1 base and J lost 0, with 15 bases in between. The CDR3 region has the DNA TGTGCCAGCAGCTTAGTGGCCGGTTCTGCTGCGAACACCGGGGAGCTGTTTTTT. As protein: CASSLVAGSAANTGELFF.

The rearrangement uses TRBV18 and TRBJ2-7; maybe TRBD2 (5 bases). The CDR3 has 15 amino acids. CDR1 KGHSH and CDR2 LQKENI come from the germline V gene. V lost 6 bases and J 6 bases, leaving 21 bases between the germline ends. The CDR3, as DNA: TGTGCCAGCTCCTTCCTAACGGGGAAAACGGGCGAGCAGTACTTC. Residues: CASSFLTGKTGEQYF.

V and J are TRBV6-5 and TRBJ2-7; D unresolved. The CDR3 consists of 12 residues. Germline CDR1 is MNHEY and CDR2 is SVGAGI. V shed 8 bases and J shed 2 bases, with 10 bases lying between them. The CDR3 sequence: CASPTDTYEQYF. For the CDR3, the DNA is TGTGCCAGCCCTACAGATACCTACGAGCAGTACTTC.

The genes are TRBV6-5 and TRBJ1-1; possible D gene TRBD1, 5 bases. CDR3 size: 14 residues. The germline CDR1 and CDR2 sequences are MNHEY and SVGAGI. The V gene lost 6 bases and the J gene lost 4 bases, with 15 bases spanning the gap. CDR3 coding DNA: TGTGCCAGCAGCCACCCCGGGGGAGGCACTGAAGCTTTCTTT. As protein: CASSHPGGGTEAFF.

The gene calls are TRBV6-5 and TRBJ2-7, with D hard to call. The CDR3 extends over 15 amino acids. Trimming stripped 4 bases from V and 2 bases from J, with 15 bases between. The germline V gene has CDR1 MNHEY and CDR2 SVGAGI. CDR3 sequence (DNA): TGTGCCAGCAGTTCCCCCGCGGTGGCGGCCTACGAGCAGTACTTC. It is translated as CASSSPAVAAYEQYF.

J is TRBJ2-1 and V is TRBV24-1, with 7 positions matching TRBD1. The junction had 3 bases not matched to a gene; V was cut back by 8 bases and J by 3 bases. Germline loops: CDR1 KGHDR, CDR2 SFDVKD. The CDR3 loop spans 13 amino acids. The CDR3 loop reads CATTAGGYNEQFF. Written as DNA, the CDR3 is TGTGCCACCACGGCAGGGGGCTACAATGAGCAGTTCTTC.

The chain joins TRBV5-1 to TRBJ2-7; the match to TRBD2 covers 10 bases. Germline lookup yields CDR1 SGHRS and CDR2 YFSETQ. J was trimmed by 4 bases and V by 3 bases; bases with no gene match: 7. This CDR3 is built from 15 residues. The CDR3 region has the DNA TGCGCCAGCAGCTCGTCTTCTAGCGGGGGTTACGAGCAGTACTTC. Protein: CASSSSSSGGYEQYF.

The CDR3 coding sequence is TGTGCCAGCAGCCTGGGACAGGGAGCCACAGATACGCAGTATTTT. This codes for CASSLGQGATDTQYF. The chain employs TRBV7-3 and TRBJ2-3, with TRBD1 matching 9 bases. V shed 5 bases, J shed 2 bases, and the junction held 5 bases outside the gene matches. Germline V gives CDR1 SGHTA, CDR2 FQGTGA. This CDR3 is 15 amino acids long.

This sequence joins TRBV18 and TRBJ2-3; D is tentatively TRBD1 or TRBD2 (5 bases each). V shed 4 bases and J shed 5 bases, with 13 bases lying between them. Germline V gene sequence: CDR1 KGHSH, CDR2 LQKENI. The CDR3 sequence is 14 residues long. CDR3 sequence reads: CASSLSGTGDTQYF. The DNA for the CDR3 is TGTGCCAGCTCACTCTCAGGGACCGGAGATACGCAGTATTTT. Based on the CDR3 plus reference TRBV18 and TRBJ2-3, the full variable domain is NAGVMQNPRHLVRRRGQEARLRCSPMKGHSHVYWYRQLPEEGLKFMVYLQKENIIDESGMPKERFSAEFPKEGPSILRIQQVVRGDSAAYFCASSLSGTGDTQYFGPGTRLTVL.